The clone carrying this TCR beta chain has just a few counts. A single record per CDR3 protein comes from TCRdb applying MiXCR to the 5' RACE reads. The data show about 130,000 distinct CDR3 sequences, more than 15% seen once. The entry originates in a study of T-cell memory formation after mild COVID-19. The CDR3 sequence is 16 residues long. The germline V gene has CDR1 SGHTA and CDR2 FQGNSA. V lost 3 bases to trimming and J lost 2 bases, with 15 bases between them. Sequenced: PBMCs or a T cell subset sorted from them (not recorded which). The chain is built from TRBV7-2 and TRBJ2-3; D possibly uses TRBD1 or TRBD2 (5 bases each). This TCR came from a man aged 18 to 35 who had mild COVID-19 (a few samples of this study predate the infection). Cell type and time point are not known. The CDR3 DNA is TGTGCCAGCAGCTTGGGGGTTGGCAGACACACAGATACGCAGTATTTT. This translates into CASSLGVGRHTDTQYF.